This T cell receptor (beta chain) was retrieved from a study of cytomegalovirus exposure and HLA in healthy donors. Details on this clone: Its target is not known.

Study results and caveats: Rare sequences made up most TCRs, while some public TCRs were found in many donors.

The CDR3 is made up of 17 amino acids. Per the germline V gene, CDR1 is SGHRS and CDR2 is YFSETQ. V was shortened by 4 bases and J by 5 bases, with 21 bases between the two germline ends. A multiplex PCR was run with 60 Vbeta primers and 13 Jbeta primers. Method: immunoSEQ multiplex PCR; TCRdb's copy keeps in-frame clones and lacks some. The data hold 150,000 to 200,000 clones, with 73% observed a single time. The sequencing sample was made of PBMCs. This receptor was identified in a woman between 25 and 40 years old in good health and CMV-seronegative. This chain connects TRBV5-1 to TRBJ1-4; D is perhaps TRBD1 (5 bases). The DNA of the CDR3 is TGCGCCAGCAGCCCCACCCTTCCTGACAGCATAAATGAAAAACTGTTTTTT. It translates to CASSPTLPDSINEKLFF.